This T cell receptor (beta chain) was sequenced for a study of T cell changes during pregnancy in multiple sclerosis (dated by TCRdb to 2018 to 2020). The study in broad terms: The study looked at changes in the T cell repertoire across pregnancy in women with multiple sclerosis.

On this clone: It lacks a known antigen. The sample holds no much larger clone one base away, and base qualities are not on file.

The library was made by the immunoSEQ multiplex PCR assay. The immuneACCESS repertoire file appears here via TCRdb, limited to in-frame rearrangements. These files lack a portion of the clones; in checked studies, under half of the deficit traces to unresolved V genes, and the cause of the others is not known. The sample table lists roughly 60,000 clones, just over 90% of them with a count of one. The ten largest clones capture 0.36% of the sample. For CDR1 and CDR2, the germline V gene lists SGHVS and FQNEAQ. V gives up 5 bases and J gives up 4 bases, and the segment between their germline ends measures 18 bases. CDR3 length: 16 amino acids, cysteine to phenylalanine. CDR3 DNA is the only sequence kept; it has 48 bases, read in frame from the first base.

The sequence links TRBV7-8 to TRBJ1-5, and perhaps TRBD1 as D gene, on 6 matching bases. This TCR was sampled from a female donor with multiple sclerosis, enrolled in a pregnancy study. The sequenced sample was CD4+ T cells from peripheral blood mononuclear cells, obtained before pregnancy. The nucleotides read TGTGCCAGCAGCCCAAGAGCCAGGGGCGCAAATCAGCCCCAGCATTTT. Its product reads: CASSPRARGANQPQHF.